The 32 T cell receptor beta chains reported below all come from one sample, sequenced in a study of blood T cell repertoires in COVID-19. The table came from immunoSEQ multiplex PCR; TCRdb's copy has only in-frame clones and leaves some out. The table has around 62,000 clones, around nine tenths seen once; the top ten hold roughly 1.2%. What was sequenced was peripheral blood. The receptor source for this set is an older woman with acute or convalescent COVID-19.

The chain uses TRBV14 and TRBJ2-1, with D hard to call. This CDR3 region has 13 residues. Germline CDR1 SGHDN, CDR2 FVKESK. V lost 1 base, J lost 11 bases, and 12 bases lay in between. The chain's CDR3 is CASSQAVPSQQFF. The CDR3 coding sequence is TGTGCCAGCAGCCAAGCCGTGCCAAGCCAGCAGTTCTTC.

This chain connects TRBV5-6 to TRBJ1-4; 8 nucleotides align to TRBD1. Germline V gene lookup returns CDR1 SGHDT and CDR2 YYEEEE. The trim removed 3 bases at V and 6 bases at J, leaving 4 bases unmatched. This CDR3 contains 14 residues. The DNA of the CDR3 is TGTGCCAGCAGCTCGGGACAGGACGATGAAAAACTGTTTTTT. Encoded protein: CASSSGQDDEKLFF. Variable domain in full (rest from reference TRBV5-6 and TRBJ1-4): DAGVTQSPTHLIKTRGQQVTLRCSPKSGHDTVSWYQQALGQGPQFIFQYYEEEERQRGNFPDRFSGHQFPNYSSELNVNALLLGDSALYLCASSSGQDDEKLFFGSGTQLSVL.

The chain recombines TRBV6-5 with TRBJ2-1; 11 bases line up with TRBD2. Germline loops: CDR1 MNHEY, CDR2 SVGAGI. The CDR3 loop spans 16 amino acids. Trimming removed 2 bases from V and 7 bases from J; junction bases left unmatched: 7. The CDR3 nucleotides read TGTGCCAGCAGTTACGGTAGCGGGGGGGTAAGGAATGAGCAGTTCTTC. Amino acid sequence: CASSYGSGGVRNEQFF.

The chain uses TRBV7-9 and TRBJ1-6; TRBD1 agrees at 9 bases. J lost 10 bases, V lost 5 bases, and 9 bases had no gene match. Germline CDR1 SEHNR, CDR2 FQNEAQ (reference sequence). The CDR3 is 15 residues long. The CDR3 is CASSETGTGRSPLHF. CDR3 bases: TGTGCCAGCAGCGAAACCGGGACAGGGAGGTCACCCCTCCACTTT.

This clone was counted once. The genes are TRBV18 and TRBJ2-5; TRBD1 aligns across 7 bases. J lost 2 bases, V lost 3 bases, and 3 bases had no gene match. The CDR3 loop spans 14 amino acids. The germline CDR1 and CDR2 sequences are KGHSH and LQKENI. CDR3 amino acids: CASSPVRGQETQYF. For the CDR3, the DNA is TGTGCCAGCTCACCGGTCAGGGGGCAAGAGACCCAGTACTTC.

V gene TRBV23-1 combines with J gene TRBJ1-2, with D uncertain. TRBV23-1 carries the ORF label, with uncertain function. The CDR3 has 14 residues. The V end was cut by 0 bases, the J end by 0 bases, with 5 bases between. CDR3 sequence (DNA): TGCGCCAGCAGTCAATCGACAACTAACTATGGCTACACCTTC. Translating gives CASSQSTTNYGYTF.

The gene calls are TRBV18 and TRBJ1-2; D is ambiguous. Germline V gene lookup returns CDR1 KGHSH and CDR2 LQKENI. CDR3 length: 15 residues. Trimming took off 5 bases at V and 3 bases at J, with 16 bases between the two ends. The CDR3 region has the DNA TGTGCCAGCTCATCACAAAGGACTTTTTACTATGGCTACACCTTC. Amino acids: CASSSQRTFYYGYTF. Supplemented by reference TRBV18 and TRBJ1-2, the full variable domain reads NAGVMQNPRHLVRRRGQEARLRCSPMKGHSHVYWYRQLPEEGLKFMVYLQKENIIDESGMPKERFSAEFPKEGPSILRIQQVVRGDSAAYFCASSSQRTFYYGYTFGSGTRLTVV.

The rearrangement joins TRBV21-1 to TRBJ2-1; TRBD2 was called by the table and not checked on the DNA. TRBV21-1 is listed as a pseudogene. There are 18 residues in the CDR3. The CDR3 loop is CASSRTSGRVSSYNEQFF. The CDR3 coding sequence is TGTGCCAGCAGCAGGACTAGCGGGAGGGTTAGCTCCTACAATGAGCAGTTCTTC.

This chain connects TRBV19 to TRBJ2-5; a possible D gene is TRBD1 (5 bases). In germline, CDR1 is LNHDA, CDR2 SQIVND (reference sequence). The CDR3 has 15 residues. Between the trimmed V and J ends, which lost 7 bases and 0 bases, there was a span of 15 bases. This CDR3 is CASTPGPRNQETQYF. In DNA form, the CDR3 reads TGTGCCAGTACCCCAGGGCCCAGAAACCAAGAGACCCAGTACTTC.

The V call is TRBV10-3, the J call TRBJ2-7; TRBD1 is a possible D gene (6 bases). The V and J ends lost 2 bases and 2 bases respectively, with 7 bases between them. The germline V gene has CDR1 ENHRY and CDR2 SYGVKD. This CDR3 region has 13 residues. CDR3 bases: TGTGCCATCAGTGAGGCAGGGGCCTACGAGCAGTACGTC. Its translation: CAISEAGAYEQYV.

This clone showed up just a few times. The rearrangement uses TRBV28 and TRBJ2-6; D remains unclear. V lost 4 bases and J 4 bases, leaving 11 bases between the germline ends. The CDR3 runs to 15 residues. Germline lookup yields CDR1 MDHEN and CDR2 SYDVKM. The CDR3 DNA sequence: TGTGCCAGCAGTTCTTACATGGCCGGGGCCAACGTCCTGACTTTC. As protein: CASSSYMAGANVLTF.

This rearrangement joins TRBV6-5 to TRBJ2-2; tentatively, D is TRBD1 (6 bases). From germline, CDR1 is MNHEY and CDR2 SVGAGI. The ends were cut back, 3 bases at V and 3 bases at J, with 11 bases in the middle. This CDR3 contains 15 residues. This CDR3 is CASSYLQGYTGELFF. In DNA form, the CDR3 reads TGTGCCAGCAGTTATCTCCAGGGGTACACCGGGGAGCTGTTTTTT.

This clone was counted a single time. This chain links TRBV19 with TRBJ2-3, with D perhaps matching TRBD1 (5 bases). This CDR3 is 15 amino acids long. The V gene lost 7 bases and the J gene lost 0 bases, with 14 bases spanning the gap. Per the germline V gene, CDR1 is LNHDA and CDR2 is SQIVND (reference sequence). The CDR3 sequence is CASTEPGSSTDTQYF. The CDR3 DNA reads TGTGCCAGTACCGAGCCAGGGTCTAGCACAGATACGCAGTATTTT.

CDR3 sequence (DNA): TGTGCCAGCAGTGAGCAGGGTGAAGCTTTCTTT. Amino acids: CASSEQGEAFF. This chain links TRBV6-1 with TRBJ1-1, with D perhaps TRBD1 (5 bases). V was cut by 3 bases and J by 7 bases, with 6 bases left in between. Germline V gene data show CDR1 as MNHNS and CDR2 as SASEGT. The CDR3 extends over 11 amino acids.

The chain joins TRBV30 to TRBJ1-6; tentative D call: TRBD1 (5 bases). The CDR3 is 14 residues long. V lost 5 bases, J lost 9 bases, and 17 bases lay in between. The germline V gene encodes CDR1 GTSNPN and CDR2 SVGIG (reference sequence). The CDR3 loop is CAWGDGGYGSPLHF. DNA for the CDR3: TGTGCCTGGGGAGATGGGGGGTATGGTTCACCCCTCCACTTT.

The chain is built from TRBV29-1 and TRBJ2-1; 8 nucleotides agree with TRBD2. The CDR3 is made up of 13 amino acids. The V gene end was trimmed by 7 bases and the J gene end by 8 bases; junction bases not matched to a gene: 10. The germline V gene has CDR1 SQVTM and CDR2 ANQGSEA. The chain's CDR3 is CSAVQAGAHEQFF. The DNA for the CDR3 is TGCAGCGCTGTCCAAGCGGGGGCCCATGAGCAGTTCTTC.

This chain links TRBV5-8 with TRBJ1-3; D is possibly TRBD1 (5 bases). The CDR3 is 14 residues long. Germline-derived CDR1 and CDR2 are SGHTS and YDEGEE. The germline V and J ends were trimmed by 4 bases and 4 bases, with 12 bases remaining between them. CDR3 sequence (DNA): TGTGCCAGCAGCCTAAACTACAGGGGAAACACCATATATTTT. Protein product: CASSLNYRGNTIYF.

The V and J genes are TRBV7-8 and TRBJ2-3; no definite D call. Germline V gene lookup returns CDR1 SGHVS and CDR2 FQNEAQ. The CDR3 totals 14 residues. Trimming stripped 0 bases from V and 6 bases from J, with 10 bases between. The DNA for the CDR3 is TGTGCCAGCAGCTTAGCCACTACGGCGGATACGCAGTATTTT. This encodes CASSLATTADTQYF. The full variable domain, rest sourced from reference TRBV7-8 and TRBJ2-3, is GAGVSQSPRYKVAKRGQDVALRCDPISGHVSLFWYQQALGQGPEFLTYFQNEAQLDKSGLPSDRFFAERPEGSVSTLKIQRTQQEDSAVYLCASSLATTADTQYFGPGTRLTVL.

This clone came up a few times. The CDR3 region has the DNA TGTGCCAGCAGTGAATATAGCCAGAACACTGAAGCTTTCTTT. Amino acid sequence: CASSEYSQNTEAFF. The rearrangement joins TRBV25-1 to TRBJ1-1, with D unclear. V was trimmed by 0 bases and J by 1 base, leaving 6 bases between them. The V gene's germline CDR1 is MGHDK and CDR2 SYGVNS. The CDR3 is 14 residues long.

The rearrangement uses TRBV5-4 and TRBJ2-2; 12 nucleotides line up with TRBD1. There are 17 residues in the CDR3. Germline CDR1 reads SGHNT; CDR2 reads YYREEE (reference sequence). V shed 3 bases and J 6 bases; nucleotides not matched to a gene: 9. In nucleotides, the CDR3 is TGTGCCAGCAGCTCCCCGGGACAGGGGGCCGTCGCCGGGGAGCTGTTTTTT. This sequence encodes CASSSPGQGAVAGELFF.

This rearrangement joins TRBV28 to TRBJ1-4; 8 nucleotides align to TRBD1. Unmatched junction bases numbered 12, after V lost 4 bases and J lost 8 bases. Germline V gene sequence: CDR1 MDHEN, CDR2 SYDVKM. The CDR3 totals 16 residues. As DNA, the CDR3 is TGTGCCAGCAGTTGGATCATCAGGGGGCAGGGGGAAAAACTGTTTTTT. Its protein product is CASSWIIRGQGEKLFF. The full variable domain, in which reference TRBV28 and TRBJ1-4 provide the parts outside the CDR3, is DVKVTQSSRYLVKRTGEKVFLECVQDMDHENMFWYRQDPGLGLRLIYFSYDVKMKEKGDIPEGYSVSREKKERFSLILESASTNQTSMYLCASSWIIRGQGEKLFFGSGTQLSVL.

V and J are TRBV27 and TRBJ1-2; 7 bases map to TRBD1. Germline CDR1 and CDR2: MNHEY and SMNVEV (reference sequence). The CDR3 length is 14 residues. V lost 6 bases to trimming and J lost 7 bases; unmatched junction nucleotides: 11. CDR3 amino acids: CASSTVGGGLGYTF. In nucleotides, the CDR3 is TGTGCCAGCAGCACGGTAGGAGGGGGCCTTGGCTACACCTTC.

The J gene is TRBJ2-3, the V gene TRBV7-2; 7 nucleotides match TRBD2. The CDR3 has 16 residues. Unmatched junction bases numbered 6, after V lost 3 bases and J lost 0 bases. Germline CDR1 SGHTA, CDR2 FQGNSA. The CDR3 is CASSLARTSSTDTQYF. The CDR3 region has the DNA TGTGCCAGCAGCTTGGCGCGGACTAGTAGCACAGATACGCAGTATTTT. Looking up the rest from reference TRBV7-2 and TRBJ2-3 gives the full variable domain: GAGVSQSPSNKVTEKGKDVELRCDPISGHTALYWYRQSLGQGLEFLIYFQGNSAPDKSGLPSDRFSAERTGGSVSTLTIQRTQQEDSAVYLCASSLARTSSTDTQYFGPGTRLTVL.

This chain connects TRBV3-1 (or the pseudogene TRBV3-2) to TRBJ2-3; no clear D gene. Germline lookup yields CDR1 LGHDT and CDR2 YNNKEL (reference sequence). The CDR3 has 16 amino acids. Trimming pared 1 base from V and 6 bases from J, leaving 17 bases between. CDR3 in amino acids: CASSQGVAPPGDTQYF. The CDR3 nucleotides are TGTGCCAGCAGCCAAGGGGTGGCACCTCCCGGGGATACGCAGTATTTT.

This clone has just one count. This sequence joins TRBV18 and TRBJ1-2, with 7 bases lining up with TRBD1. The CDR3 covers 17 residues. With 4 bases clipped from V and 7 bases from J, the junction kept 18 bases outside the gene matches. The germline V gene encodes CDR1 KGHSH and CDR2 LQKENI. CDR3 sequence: CASSLNQLGTASGGYTF. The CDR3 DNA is TGTGCCAGCTCACTAAATCAATTGGGGACAGCGTCGGGTGGCTACACCTTC.

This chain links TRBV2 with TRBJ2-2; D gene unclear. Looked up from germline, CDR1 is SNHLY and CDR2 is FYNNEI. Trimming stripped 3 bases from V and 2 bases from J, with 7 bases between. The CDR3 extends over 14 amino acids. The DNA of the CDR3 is TGTGCCAGCAGTGACAGGATAAACACCGGGGAGCTGTTTTTT. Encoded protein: CASSDRINTGELFF.

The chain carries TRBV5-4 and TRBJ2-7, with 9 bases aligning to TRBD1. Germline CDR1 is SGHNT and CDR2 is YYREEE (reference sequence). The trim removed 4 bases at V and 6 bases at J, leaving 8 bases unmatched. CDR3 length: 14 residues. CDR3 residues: CASSPDRTGVEQYV. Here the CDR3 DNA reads TGTGCCAGCAGCCCGGACCGGACAGGGGTCGAGCAGTACGTC.

The CDR3 sequence: CAISESTPRANSPLHF. CDR3 in DNA: TGTGCCATCAGTGAGTCGACCCCGCGGGCTAATTCACCCCTCCACTTT. This chain joins TRBV10-3 and TRBJ1-6; D unclear. The CDR3 has 16 residues. V was clipped by 0 bases and J by 6 bases, with 12 bases between them. Germline loops: CDR1 ENHRY, CDR2 SYGVKD.

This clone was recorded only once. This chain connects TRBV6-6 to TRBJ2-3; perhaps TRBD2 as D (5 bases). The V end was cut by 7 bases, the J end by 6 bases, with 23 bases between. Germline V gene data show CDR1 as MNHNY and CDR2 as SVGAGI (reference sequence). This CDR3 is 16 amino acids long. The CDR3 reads CASTYGRVPLGDTQYF. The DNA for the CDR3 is TGTGCCAGCACCTACGGCCGGGTCCCACTAGGGGATACGCAGTATTTT.

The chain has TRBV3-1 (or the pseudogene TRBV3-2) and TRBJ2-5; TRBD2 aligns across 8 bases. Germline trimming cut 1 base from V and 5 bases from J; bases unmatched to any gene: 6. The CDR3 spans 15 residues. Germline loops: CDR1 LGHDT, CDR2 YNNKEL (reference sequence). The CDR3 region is CASSQVGTGGETQYF. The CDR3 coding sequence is TGTGCCAGCAGCCAAGTCGGCACGGGAGGGGAGACCCAGTACTTC.

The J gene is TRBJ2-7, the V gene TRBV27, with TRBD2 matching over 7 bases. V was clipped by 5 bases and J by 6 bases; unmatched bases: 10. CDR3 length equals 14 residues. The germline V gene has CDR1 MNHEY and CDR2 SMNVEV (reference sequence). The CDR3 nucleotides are TGTGCCAGCAGTCAGCGAGCGGGAACTACCGAGCAGTACGTC. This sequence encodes CASSQRAGTTEQYV.

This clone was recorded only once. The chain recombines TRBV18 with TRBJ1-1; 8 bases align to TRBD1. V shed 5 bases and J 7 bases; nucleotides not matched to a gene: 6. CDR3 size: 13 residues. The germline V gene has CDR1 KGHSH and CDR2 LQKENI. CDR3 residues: CASSEDRAGEAFF. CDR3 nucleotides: TGTGCCAGCTCAGAGGACAGGGCAGGTGAAGCTTTCTTT.